One sample yielded the 11 T cell receptor beta chains listed below, sequenced in a study of identical twins. TCRdb re-analysed the 5' RACE reads in MiXCR, keeping a single row per CDR3 protein. The sample shows roughly 750,000 distinct CDR3 sequences, approximately 21% of them seen only once. This sample also belongs to another study, concerning T cells expressing NK-cell markers.

Specimen: PBMCs. The receptors originated from a woman aged 18-29 years in good health.

The V and J genes are TRBV5-1 and TRBJ2-5; a weak D match, TRBD2 (5 bases). The CDR3 is 14 residues long. V shed 4 bases and J shed 4 bases, with 14 bases lying between them. Germline CDR1 SGHRS, CDR2 YFSETQ. The CDR3 region has the DNA TGCGCCAGCAGCCTAGCCGGGAAGGGAGAGACCCAGTACTTC. Protein: CASSLAGKGETQYF.

This clonotype was seen more than once but under ten times. The chain uses TRBV24-1 and TRBJ2-3, with D hard to call. The V gene's germline CDR1 is KGHDR and CDR2 SFDVKD. The CDR3 has 13 amino acids. V was clipped by 2 bases and J by 4 bases, with 6 bases between them. The CDR3 coding sequence is TGTGCCACCAGTGATTCCGCGTCAGATACGCAGTATTTT. It translates to CATSDSASDTQYF.

This clonotype was seen a few times. V is TRBV12-3 or TRBV12-4 and J is TRBJ1-5; TRBD1 might be the D (6 bases). This CDR3 comprises 14 residues. V lost 7 bases, J lost 6 bases, and 16 bases lay in between. The DNA for the CDR3 is TGTGCCAGCACCCTGTGGGGGGCGGCTCAGCCCCAGCATTTT. This gives the protein CASTLWGAAQPQHF.

Only a few counts were recorded for this clonotype. This rearrangement joins TRBV9 to TRBJ2-7; possible D gene TRBD1, 6 bases. CDR3 size: 14 residues. With 2 bases removed from V and 2 bases from J, the gap between germline ends came to 11 bases. CDR1 is SGDLS and CDR2 is YYNGEE in the germline V gene. The CDR3 reads CASSVPDSPYEQYF. The CDR3, as DNA: TGTGCCAGCAGCGTCCCGGACAGCCCCTACGAGCAGTACTTC.

V is TRBV3-1 and J is TRBJ2-5, with TRBD2 matching 7 bases. CDR1 is LGHDT, CDR2 YNNKEL, per germline (reference sequence). The V gene end was trimmed by 1 base and the J gene end by 4 bases; junction bases not matched to a gene: 6. The CDR3 consists of 15 residues. CDR3 sequence: CASSQGASGIETQYF. The CDR3 nucleotides read TGTGCCAGCAGCCAAGGGGCTAGCGGTATAGAGACCCAGTACTTC.

The J gene is TRBJ2-1, the V gene TRBV5-1, with D unresolved. The V end lost 9 bases, the J end lost 2 bases, and 15 bases lay between the germline ends. The CDR3 runs 14 residues. Germline CDR1 is SGHRS and CDR2 is YFSETQ. The CDR3 region has the DNA TGCGCCACCAGGTCGGACGGCCCCTACAATGAGCAGTTCTTC. Translation gives CATRSDGPYNEQFF.

This chain connects TRBV5-5 to TRBJ2-1; TRBD2 agrees at 11 bases. Germline V CDR1 and CDR2: SGHKS, YYEKEE (reference sequence). CDR3 length equals 14 residues. V trimming: 4 bases; J trimming: 9 bases; junction bases outside the gene matches: 6. The CDR3 region is CASSVRLAGSEQFF. Here the CDR3 DNA reads TGTGCCAGCAGCGTTAGACTAGCGGGAAGTGAGCAGTTCTTC.

The genes are TRBV12-3 or TRBV12-4 and TRBJ2-2, with D perhaps TRBD1 (6 bases). The CDR3 is 17 amino acids. V was shortened by 9 bases and J by 4 bases, with 24 bases between the two germline ends. CDR3 coding DNA: TGTGCCAGTATTCACCGCACAGGGCCTCCTTCCACCGGGGAGCTGTTTTTT. Amino acid sequence: CASIHRTGPPSTGELFF.

This clonotype came up a few times. The rearrangement uses TRBV29-1 and TRBJ1-2; the D gene is possibly TRBD1 (5 bases). V dropped 5 bases and J dropped 2 bases, with 12 bases sitting between them. The germline CDR1 and CDR2 sequences are SQVTM and ANQGSEA. The length of the CDR3 is 13 residues. For the CDR3, the DNA is TGCAGCGTTTCAATTCAGGGAAACTATGGCTACACCTTC. Its translation is CSVSIQGNYGYTF.

This clonotype was counted at least ten times. The chain couples TRBV12-3 or TRBV12-4 to TRBJ2-7; TRBD2 agrees at 7 bases. V shed 5 bases and J 2 bases; nucleotides not matched to a gene: 6. The CDR3 has 14 amino acids. The CDR3 reads CASSRMGGTYEQYF. The CDR3 coding sequence is TGTGCCAGCAGTCGAATGGGGGGGACCTACGAGCAGTACTTC.

This clonotype was observed a few times. This chain uses TRBV7-2 with TRBJ2-7; tentatively, D is TRBD2 (6 bases). Germline V gene sequence: CDR1 SGHTA, CDR2 FQGNSA. The CDR3 is made up of 15 amino acids. Trimming shortened V by 1 base and J by 5 bases, and 15 bases separated the two germline ends. CDR3 in amino acids: CASSLGPLAIHEQYF. Written as DNA, the CDR3 is TGTGCCAGCAGCTTAGGCCCTCTAGCGATCCACGAGCAGTACTTC.